This T cell receptor (beta chain) came from a study of blood T cell repertoires in COVID-19. Turning to the study itself: Some COVID-19 samples were acute and others convalescent; all came from the United States, Italy and Spain. Sources were T cells, B-cell-depleted T cells, or PBMCs; the material itself was cDNA or gDNA.

Original processing notes: By means of reference gene primer amplification, nucleated cell counts were estimated. The repertoire was sequenced with immunoSEQ multiplex PCR; TCRdb's copy has only in-frame clones and lacks some. The V and J calls and clone size are taken from that table; D and trimming were inferred from the DNA. Of over 150,000 clones in the sample, 70% to 90% were seen once. The clonotype comes from a woman of 80 years or more with COVID-19, enrolled during active disease. Specimen: peripheral blood.

CDR3 nucleotides: TGTGCCAGCAGGGTACAGGGATCCCTGAACACTGAAGCTTTCTTT. Its protein is CASRVQGSLNTEAFF. The chain employs TRBV6-6 and TRBJ1-1; D is perhaps TRBD1 (6 bases). CDR3 length: 15 residues. The ends were cut back, 6 bases at V and 0 bases at J, with 14 bases in the middle. The germline CDR1 and CDR2 sequences are MNHNY and SVGAGI (reference sequence).